Listed here are 31 T cell receptor beta chains from one sample, sequenced in a study of T cells after yellow fever vaccination (dated by TCRdb to between 2018 and 2021). Taken with the paper, the label for treatment or condition translates to: live attenuated yellow fever vaccine strain. Libraries were prepared through 5' RACE. TCRdb lists the instrument as Illumina NovaSeq 6000. TCRdb trimmed the raw reads at Q25, called clones with MiXCR and kept productive beta chains. Rows are combined by CDR3 protein, so each entry shows the most common genes and DNA. The sample profile shows approximately 160,000 distinct CDR3 sequences; roughly 9% of them were found once. The top ten hold roughly a third of the sample. Source: CD8+ T cells sorted from PBMCs, taken 45 days after the yellow fever booster vaccination. The receptors were gathered from a man younger than 35 who received the YFV17D yellow fever vaccine.

The genes are TRBV27 and TRBJ2-2, with D unresolved. This CDR3 region has 13 residues. Trimming took off 11 bases at V and 0 bases at J, with 10 bases between the two ends. Germline lookup yields CDR1 MNHEY and CDR2 SMNVEV (reference sequence). The CDR3 DNA reads as TGTGCCTGCTCGTCCGCGAACACCGGGGAGCTGTTTTTT. Translating gives CACSSANTGELFF.

This clonotype was found a few times. V gene TRBV7-9 combines with J gene TRBJ1-2, with D possibly TRBD1 on 5 matching bases. The germline V gene has CDR1 SEHNR and CDR2 FQNEAQ (reference sequence). The V and J ends lost 5 bases and 0 bases respectively, with 16 bases between them. The CDR3 covers 16 residues. The DNA for the CDR3 is TGTGCCAGCAGCCGAACTGGGACGGAAGCTAACTATGGCTACACCTTC. Amino acids: CASSRTGTEANYGYTF.

The sample holds a few counts of this clonotype. The chain uses TRBV7-8 and TRBJ2-5, with D possibly called TRBD1 or TRBD2 (6 bases each). The V end was cut by 0 bases, the J end by 3 bases, with 17 bases between. The germline gives CDR1 SGHVS, CDR2 FQNEAQ. The CDR3 spans 17 residues. The CDR3 reads CASSLAPRGRLEETQYF. CDR3 in DNA: TGTGCCAGCAGCTTAGCTCCCCGGGGGCGTTTAGAAGAGACCCAGTACTTC.

This clonotype was counted only a few times. The V and J genes are TRBV27 and TRBJ1-1, with TRBD1 as a possible D gene (5 bases). The germline V gene has CDR1 MNHEY and CDR2 SMNVEV (reference sequence). Trimming left V 4 bases short and J 5 bases short, with 14 bases between. The CDR3 spans 14 residues. CDR3 residues: CASSSSGIRTEAFF. The CDR3 region has the DNA TGTGCCAGCAGTTCCTCAGGGATAAGGACTGAAGCTTTCTTT.

This clonotype occurred once. The rearrangement uses TRBV5-1 and TRBJ1-4; 11 bases line up with TRBD1. Losses at the gene ends were 0 bases for V and 7 bases for J; bases not matched to a gene: 2. The CDR3 covers 15 residues. Germline values: CDR1 SGHRS, CDR2 YFSETQ. CDR3 in amino acids: CASSLGTGGFEKLFF. CDR3 in DNA: TGCGCCAGCAGCTTGGGGACAGGGGGCTTTGAAAAACTGTTTTTT.

This chain joins TRBV7-9 and TRBJ2-5; D not certain. This CDR3 has 14 residues. Trimming took off 3 bases at V and 0 bases at J, with 8 bases between the two ends. Looked up from germline, CDR1 is SEHNR and CDR2 is FQNEAQ (reference sequence). Here the CDR3 reads CASSLYFDQETQYF. The CDR3, as DNA: TGTGCCAGCAGCTTGTACTTCGACCAAGAGACCCAGTACTTC.

Ten or more counts support this clonotype. The chain joins TRBV19 to TRBJ2-1; TRBD2 matches 7 bases. Germline V gene lookup returns CDR1 LNHDA and CDR2 SQIVND (reference sequence). The CDR3 spans 14 residues. Unmatched junction bases numbered 3, after V lost 5 bases and J lost 2 bases. Written as DNA, the CDR3 is TGTGCCAGTAGTCTCGGGACTACCTACAATGAGCAGTTCTTC. This codes for CASSLGTTYNEQFF.

This clonotype came up a few times. The CDR3 DNA is TGTGCCAGTAGTATGGGAATGACAGGGAACGGGGAGCTGTTTTTT. Protein sequence: CASSMGMTGNGELFF. The genes are TRBV19 and TRBJ2-2; 7 bases agree with TRBD1. Germline CDR1 and CDR2: LNHDA and SQIVND (reference sequence). J lost 7 bases, V lost 3 bases, and 8 bases had no gene match. There are 15 residues in the CDR3.

This clonotype came up a few times. This chain joins TRBV25-1 and TRBJ1-2, with D possibly being TRBD1 (5 bases). The CDR3 spans 13 residues. Germline values: CDR1 MGHDK, CDR2 SYGVNS. Trimming removed 2 bases at V and 3 bases at J, with 7 bases between. The CDR3 nucleotides are TGTGCCAGCAGTGAAAGGGGATACTATGGCTACACCTTC. Protein: CASSERGYYGYTF.

V usage is TRBV6-5 and J usage is TRBJ1-2; no firm D call. Germline CDR1 and CDR2: MNHEY and SVGAGI. Trimming took 0 bases from V and 8 from J, leaving 13 bases between them. The CDR3 contains 14 residues. CDR3: CASSYSEGLRGYTF. CDR3 nucleotides: TGTGCCAGCAGTTACTCAGAGGGATTGCGGGGCTACACCTTC.

This clonotype has more than one count but fewer than ten. The rearrangement links TRBV3-1 to TRBJ2-7; D gene unclear. This CDR3 contains 17 residues. V lost 4 bases and J 0 bases, leaving 19 bases between the germline ends. Per germline, CDR1 LGHDT and CDR2 YNNKEL (reference sequence). The CDR3 bases are TGTGCCAGCAGCCCGACCCATCTGCAAAAAAGCTCCTACGAGCAGTACTTC. This gives the protein CASSPTHLQKSSYEQYF.

This clonotype showed up just a few times. The V call is TRBV19, the J call TRBJ1-6; no firm D call. Deletions cut 3 bases from V and 8 bases from J, with 5 bases between. Germline V CDR1 and CDR2: LNHDA, SQIVND (reference sequence). The CDR3 is 12 amino acids. As DNA, the CDR3 is TGTGCCAGTAGTATGTCGGATTCACCCCTCCACTTT. Translating gives CASSMSDSPLHF.

The sample holds many counts of this clonotype. The V call is TRBV7-9, the J call TRBJ2-3; 7 bases are a match to TRBD2. Per the germline V gene, CDR1 is SEHNR and CDR2 is FQNEAQ (reference sequence). V gave up 5 bases and J gave up 2 bases; unmatched junction bases: 7. This CDR3 contains 15 residues. The CDR3 DNA is TGTGCCAGCAGCCCGAGAAGCGGGACCACAGATACGCAGTATTTT. As protein: CASSPRSGTTDTQYF.

The sample holds a few counts of this clonotype. The rearrangement joins TRBV7-9 to TRBJ1-1, with D perhaps matching TRBD1 (5 bases). Per germline, CDR1 SEHNR and CDR2 FQNEAQ (reference sequence). The CDR3 runs to 15 residues. V lost 7 bases, J lost 0 bases, and 15 bases lay in between. Here the CDR3 reads CASTLGVAMNTEAFF. DNA for the CDR3: TGTGCCAGCACCTTGGGGGTAGCGATGAACACTGAAGCTTTCTTT.

In this sample, this clonotype turned up a few times. The chain combines TRBV4-3 with TRBJ1-1; possible D gene TRBD1, 6 bases. The germline V gene encodes CDR1 LGHNA and CDR2 YSLEER. V was pared by 0 bases and J by 0 bases, with 8 bases between. This CDR3 comprises 15 residues. The CDR3 DNA is TGCGCCAGCAGCCAAGAGTGGGGGCTGAACACTGAAGCTTTCTTT. Translated, it gives CASSQEWGLNTEAFF.

This rearrangement joins TRBV28 to TRBJ1-2; no firm D call. CDR1 MDHEN and CDR2 SYDVKM come from the germline V gene. The CDR3 extends over 15 amino acids. Trimming stripped 6 bases from V and 2 bases from J, with 16 bases between. CDR3 amino acids: CASRLVSIPNYGYTF. The CDR3 DNA reads as TGTGCCAGCAGGCTAGTATCCATACCCAACTATGGCTACACCTTC.

The chain uses TRBV18 and TRBJ1-6; D gene uncertain. V dropped 3 bases and J dropped 0 bases, with 12 bases sitting between them. Germline V gene lookup returns CDR1 KGHSH and CDR2 LQKENI. The CDR3 consists of 17 residues. The CDR3 region is CASSPRSLTSYNSPLHF. The CDR3 nucleotides read TGTGCCAGCTCACCGAGATCCTTGACCTCCTATAATTCACCCCTCCACTTT.

V and J are TRBV4-3 and TRBJ2-7; 7 nucleotides line up with TRBD2. Unmatched junction bases numbered 7, after V lost 0 bases and J lost 5 bases. The germline V gene has CDR1 LGHNA and CDR2 YSLEER. The CDR3 extends over 15 amino acids. The CDR3 protein is CASSQESREGDEQYF. The CDR3, as DNA: TGCGCCAGCAGCCAAGAGTCCAGGGAGGGCGACGAGCAGTACTTC.

The V and J genes are TRBV20-1 and TRBJ2-1; 8 bases are shared with TRBD1. Germline V gene lookup returns CDR1 DFQATT and CDR2 SNEGSKA (reference sequence). With V trimmed by 5 bases and J by 7 bases, 10 bases remained unmatched. This CDR3 contains 14 residues. The CDR3 DNA sequence: TGCAGTGCTCGCGCCCAGGGGGCGGGGAATGAGCAGTTCTTC. The encoded protein is CSARAQGAGNEQFF.

This clonotype was counted many times. The gene calls are TRBV5-1 and TRBJ2-4, with D possibly being TRBD2 (5 bases). V lost 4 bases, J lost 9 bases, and 8 bases lay in between. The germline gives CDR1 SGHRS, CDR2 YFSETQ. The CDR3 runs 11 residues. The CDR3 DNA sequence: TGCGCCAGCAGCGAGGCGGGCATTCAGTACTTC. It translates to CASSEAGIQYF.

The chain carries TRBV6-6 and TRBJ1-2, with D tentatively TRBD1 (6 bases). The CDR3 has 14 residues. Trimming shortened V by 2 bases and J by 5 bases, and 12 bases separated the two germline ends. CDR1 is MNHNY, CDR2 SVGAGI, per germline (reference sequence). CDR3 amino acids: CASSYRQGPYGYTF. As DNA, the CDR3 is TGTGCCAGCAGTTACCGTCAGGGGCCTTATGGCTACACCTTC.

The chain recombines TRBV7-2 with TRBJ1-1, with TRBD1 matching 7 bases. V trimming: 5 bases; J trimming: 1 base; junction bases outside the gene matches: 7. CDR1 is SGHTA, CDR2 FQGNSA, per germline. The length of the CDR3 is 15 residues. This CDR3 is CASSGRTGKNTEAFF. CDR3 in DNA: TGTGCCAGCAGCGGGCGGACAGGAAAGAACACTGAAGCTTTCTTT.

A few counts support this clonotype. This chain connects TRBV7-9 to TRBJ1-2, with D uncertain. The V and J ends lost 1 base and 9 bases respectively, with 3 bases between them. The CDR3 runs to 10 residues. The germline V gene encodes CDR1 SEHNR and CDR2 FQNEAQ (reference sequence). CDR3 residues: CASSLVSYTF. The CDR3 DNA reads as TGTGCCAGCAGCTTAGTCAGCTACACCTTC.

Here the CDR3 DNA reads TGTGCCAGCAGCACCAACAGTGGAGGTCAGCCCCAGCATTTT. Translated, it gives CASSTNSGGQPQHF. V is TRBV9 and J is TRBJ1-5; the D is unclear. The CDR3 has 14 residues. CDR1 and CDR2 (germline): SGDLS, YYNGEE. V was cut by 4 bases and J by 6 bases, with 14 bases left in between.

This clonotype occurred a few times. This chain links TRBV10-3 with TRBJ1-5, with D maybe TRBD1 (6 bases). The CDR3 length is 15 residues. With 1 base removed from V and 0 bases from J, the gap between germline ends came to 7 bases. From germline, CDR1 is ENHRY and CDR2 SYGVKD. The CDR3 nucleotides read TGTGCCATCAGTGAGTTGACAGGTAGCAATCAGCCCCAGCATTTT. Its protein is CAISELTGSNQPQHF.

This clonotype was counted many times. This chain links TRBV7-9 with TRBJ2-5; D gene unclear. V lost 5 bases and J lost 1, with 26 bases in between. This CDR3 comprises 19 residues. CDR1 is SEHNR and CDR2 is FQNEAQ in the germline V gene (reference sequence). CDR3 sequence reads: CASSPSSMRTEKLQETQYF. As DNA, the CDR3 is TGTGCCAGCAGCCCCTCGTCTATGAGGACCGAGAAACTCCAAGAGACCCAGTACTTC.

This clonotype was detected a few times. The chain recombines TRBV10-3 with TRBJ1-2; D gene ambiguous. Looked up from germline, CDR1 is ENHRY and CDR2 is SYGVKD. CDR3 length: 15 amino acids. V was pared by 0 bases and J by 3 bases, with 11 bases between. CDR3 DNA: TGTGCCATCAGTGAGTCGATAAGGACGTACTATGGCTACACCTTC. Its translation: CAISESIRTYYGYTF.

The gene calls are TRBV12-3 or TRBV12-4 and TRBJ1-5; possible D gene TRBD1, 5 bases. With 5 bases removed from V and 0 bases from J, the gap between germline ends came to 11 bases. The CDR3 has 15 residues. CDR3 region: CASSPLGDSNQPQHF. The CDR3, as DNA: TGTGCCAGCAGTCCGCTGGGGGATAGCAATCAGCCCCAGCATTTT.

Ten or more counts support this clonotype. Here the CDR3 DNA reads TGCGCCAGCAGCTTGGGCCTTGGGACCGCTTTCTACGAGCAGTACGTC. Its protein product is CASSLGLGTAFYEQYV. V gene TRBV5-1 combines with J gene TRBJ2-7; D may correspond to TRBD1 or TRBD2 (5 bases each). Trimming stripped 0 bases from V and 3 bases from J, with 16 bases between. The germline V gene has CDR1 SGHRS and CDR2 YFSETQ. The CDR3 has 16 residues.

The V gene is TRBV7-9, the J gene TRBJ1-2, with D possibly being TRBD1 (5 bases). This CDR3 has 13 residues. The V end lost 5 bases, the J end lost 2 bases, and 9 bases lay between the germline ends. Per germline, CDR1 SEHNR and CDR2 FQNEAQ (reference sequence). CDR3 residues: CASSPEGNYGYTF. For the CDR3, the DNA is TGTGCCAGCAGCCCGGAGGGGAACTATGGCTACACCTTC.

This clonotype was counted ten times or more. This chain links TRBV7-2 with TRBJ1-2, with D tentatively TRBD1 (5 bases). This CDR3 has 13 amino acids. V lost 4 bases to trimming and J lost 8 bases, with 14 bases between them. Germline V gene lookup returns CDR1 SGHTA and CDR2 FQGNSA. In DNA form, the CDR3 reads TGTGCCAGCAGCTCGACAGCCGGAGGAGGCTACACCTTC. Translating it yields CASSSTAGGGYTF. The full variable domain, with the rest looked up from reference TRBV7-2 and TRBJ1-2, is GAGVSQSPSNKVTEKGKDVELRCDPISGHTALYWYRQSLGQGLEFLIYFQGNSAPDKSGLPSDRFSAERTGGSVSTLTIQRTQQEDSAVYLCASSSTAGGGYTFGSGTRLTVV.